Listed below are T cell receptor beta chains from one sample, sequenced in a study of cytomegalovirus exposure and HLA in healthy donors. Assay used: immunoSEQ multiplex PCR; TCRdb lists only in-frame clones, some missing. In the table there are about 170,000 clones, almost 85% of which are singletons. The sample was PBMCs. These receptors all come from a boy between 2 and 10 years old in good health and CMV-seronegative. CDR3s include the opening cysteine and the closing phenylalanine or tryptophan. A D gene is named only where the DNA matches it firmly. Clone size is not always given. Where it is, it says once, few, many or a class for expanded clones.

TRBV6-4	-	TRBJ1-3	-	CASPRGGGNSGNTIYF	TGTGCCAGCCCCCGGGGGGGCGGGAACTCTGGAAACACCATATATTTT
TRBV11-2	-	TRBJ2-1	-	CASSFRELDEQFF	TGTGCCAGCAGCTTCCGGGAGTTAGATGAGCAGTTCTTC
TRBV6-6	TRBD1	TRBJ2-7	-	CASRGQGAYEQYF	TGTGCCAGCAGGGGACAGGGGGCCTACGAGCAGTACTTC
TRBV28	TRBD2	TRBJ2-7	-	CASSPTRPSGRLRNEQYF	TGTGCCAGCAGTCCTACTCGCCCTAGCGGGCGCCTCAGGAACGAGCAGTACTTC
TRBV6-5	-	TRBJ2-7	-	CASGREKYEQYF	TGTGCCAGCGGGCGTGAGAAGTACGAGCAGTACTTC
TRBV5-4	TRBD1	TRBJ2-2	once	CASSLEPVGQDTGELFF	TGTGCCAGCAGCTTGGAACCCGTCGGACAGGACACCGGGGAGCTGTTTTTT
TRBV16	TRBD2	TRBJ2-1	-	CASSQPRTSGYNEQFF	TGTGCCAGCAGCCAACCACGCACTAGCGGATACAATGAGCAGTTCTTC
TRBV23-1	-	TRBJ1-2	-	CASSQLRGGYTF	TGCGCCAGCAGTCAACTGAGAGGCGGCTACACCTTC
TRBV5-1	-	TRBJ2-6	-	CASSPGSGANVLTF	TGCGCCAGCAGCCCGGGGTCAGGGGCCAACGTCCTGACTTTC
TRBV27	TRBD1	TRBJ1-2	-	CASSPRGPPGYTF	TGTGCCAGCAGCCCCAGGGGGCCCCCTGGCTACACCTTC
TRBV6-5	-	TRBJ2-3	-	CASSSGSTDTQYF	TGTGCCAGCAGTTCCGGGTCCACAGATACGCAGTATTTT